A selection of T cell receptor beta chains follows, all from one sample in a study of blood T cells in healthy people across ages. Using its own MiXCR run on the 5' RACE reads, TCRdb lists one record per CDR3 protein. The table shows some 1 million distinct CDR3 sequences, with over 35% occurring only once. Sequenced input: blood. The receptors originated from a woman in her fifties or sixties in good health. The CDR3 runs from the conserved cysteine through the conserved F or W. Fields, in order: J gene, V gene, D gene, clone size, CDR3 protein, CDR3 DNA. The D gene is left open where the match is weak. Part of the rows lack a size; the others show once, few, many or a class for expanded clones.

TRBJ2-7 | TRBV7-2 | TRBD2 | NA | CASSRTLAGLSYEQYF | TGTGCCAGCAGCCGAACACTAGCGGGCCTTTCCTACGAGCAGTACTTC
TRBJ1-1 | TRBV12-3/TRBV12-4 | TRBD1 | NA | CASRQQGRTNTEAFF | TGTGCCAGCAGGCAACAGGGGAGGACGAACACTGAAGCTTTCTTT
TRBJ2-7 | TRBV11-2 | TRBD2 | NA | CASSALAGAGEQYF | TGTGCCAGCAGCGCACTAGCGGGAGCTGGCGAGCAGTACTTC
TRBJ1-3 | TRBV5-1 | NA | NA | CVSSTGGGTGNTIYF | TGCGTCAGCAGCACAGGAGGCGGGACGGGAAACACCATATATTTT
TRBJ2-7 | TRBV20-1 | TRBD2 | few | CSASGREGVGEQYF | TGCAGTGCTAGTGGGCGGGAGGGCGTAGGCGAGCAGTACTTC
TRBJ2-5 | TRBV20-1 | TRBD2 | NA | CSANRPLAGGVGQETQYF | TGCAGTGCTAACAGACCACTAGCGGGAGGGGTCGGGCAAGAGACCCAGTACTTC
TRBJ1-1 | TRBV15 | NA | NA | CATSWSRDKEAFF | TGTGCCACCAGCTGGTCCCGGGACAAAGAAGCTTTCTTT
TRBJ1-1 | TRBV28 | NA | NA | CATGRDLGNTEAFF | TGTGCCACCGGCCGGGATTTGGGGAACACTGAAGCTTTCTTT
TRBJ2-4 | TRBV28 | NA | few | CASSLSSRRNIQYF | TGTGCCAGCAGTTTAAGCAGTCGCAGGAACATTCAGTACTTC
TRBJ2-7 | TRBV10-3 | NA | few | CAISSLPGEQYF | TGTGCCATCAGTTCTCTCCCTGGCGAGCAGTACTTC
TRBJ2-7 | TRBV5-6 | TRBD1 | many | CASSWTGGSYEQYF | TGTGCCAGCAGCTGGACAGGGGGCTCCTACGAGCAGTACTTC
TRBJ1-1 | TRBV21-1 | NA | NA | CASSKETGQKRRRVTEAFF | TGTGCCAGCAGCAAAGAGACGGGGCAGAAAAGACGTAGGGTCACTGAAGCTTTCTTT
TRBJ1-6 | TRBV25-1 | NA | NA | CASSPWGNSPLHF | TGTGCCAGCAGTCCCTGGGGTAATTCACCCCTCCACTTT
TRBJ2-5 | TRBV24-1 | NA | NA | CATSPGGQMYQETQYF | TGTGCCACCTCCCCCGGGGGGCAGATGTACCAAGAGACCCAGTACTTC
TRBJ2-7 | TRBV28 | NA | NA | CASRDSLSSYEQYF | TGTGCCAGCAGGGACAGTTTAAGCTCCTACGAGCAGTACTTC
TRBJ1-2 | TRBV25-1 | NA | NA | CASSGFTGTSYGYTF | TGTGCCAGCAGTGGCTTCACCGGGACATCCTATGGCTACACCTTC
TRBJ1-2 | TRBV6-6 | NA | few | CASSYRTTGNYGYTF | TGTGCCAGCAGTTACCGTACTACAGGGAACTATGGCTACACCTTC
TRBJ2-1 | TRBV4-1 | TRBD2 | NA | CASSQVGLAVWDEQFF | TGCGCCAGCAGCCAGGTGGGACTAGCGGTCTGGGATGAGCAGTTCTTC
TRBJ2-5 | TRBV4-1 | TRBD2 | few | CASSQDSLGGSGRAETQYF | TGCGCCAGCAGCCAAGATTCTCTCGGCGGTAGCGGGCGAGCGGAGACCCAGTACTTC
TRBJ2-2 | TRBV7-3 | TRBD2 | NA | CASSLSRLAGGTTGELFF | TGTGCCAGCAGCTTAAGCCGACTAGCAGGAGGTACCACCGGGGAGCTGTTTTTT
TRBJ2-5 | TRBV15 | TRBD1 | NA | CATSKPGQRETQYF | TGTGCCACCAGCAAGCCGGGACAGAGAGAGACCCAGTACTTC
TRBJ2-5 | TRBV27 | NA | NA | CASSLLTGPQETQYF | TGTGCCAGCAGTTTATTGACGGGGCCACAAGAGACCCAGTACTTC
TRBJ2-5 | TRBV7-3 | NA | few | CASSSRSGETQYF | TGTGCCAGCAGCTCTCGCAGTGGGGAGACCCAGTACTTC
TRBJ2-1 | TRBV7-7 | NA | few | CASSLALSNEQFF | TGTGCCAGCAGCTTAGCGCTCAGTAATGAGCAGTTCTTC